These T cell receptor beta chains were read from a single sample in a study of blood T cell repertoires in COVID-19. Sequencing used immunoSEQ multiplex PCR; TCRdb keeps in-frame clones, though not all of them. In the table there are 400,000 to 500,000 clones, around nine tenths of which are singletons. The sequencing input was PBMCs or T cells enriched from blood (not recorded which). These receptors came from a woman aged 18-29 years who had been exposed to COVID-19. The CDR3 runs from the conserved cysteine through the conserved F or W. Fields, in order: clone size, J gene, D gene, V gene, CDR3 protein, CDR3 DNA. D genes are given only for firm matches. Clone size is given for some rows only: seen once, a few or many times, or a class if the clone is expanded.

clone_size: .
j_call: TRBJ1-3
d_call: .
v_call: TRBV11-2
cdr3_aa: CASSLSMGRDTIYF
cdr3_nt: TGTGCCAGCAGCTTATCGATGGGGAGAGACACCATATATTTT

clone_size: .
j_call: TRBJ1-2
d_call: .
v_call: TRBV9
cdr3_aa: CASSAAGRGGLGYTF
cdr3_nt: TGTGCCAGCAGCGCAGCCGGGAGGGGAGGACTTGGCTACACCTTC

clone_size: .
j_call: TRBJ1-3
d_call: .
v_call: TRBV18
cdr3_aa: CASSLSTGRSGNTIYF
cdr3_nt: TGTGCCAGCTCACTATCGACAGGCCGCTCTGGAAACACCATATATTTT

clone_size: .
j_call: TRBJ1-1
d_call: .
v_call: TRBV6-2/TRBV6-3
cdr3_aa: CASSYSRGNTEAFF
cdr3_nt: TGTGCCAGCAGTTACTCTAGAGGAAACACTGAAGCTTTCTTT

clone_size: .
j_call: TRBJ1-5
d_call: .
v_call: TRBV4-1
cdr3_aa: CASSQEDSYSNQPQHF
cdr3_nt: TGCGCCAGCAGCCAAGAGGACAGTTATAGCAATCAGCCCCAGCATTTT

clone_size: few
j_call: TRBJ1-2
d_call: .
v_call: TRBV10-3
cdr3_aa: CAISESTASGTYGYTF
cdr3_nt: TGTGCCATCAGTGAGTCGACAGCCTCGGGCACCTATGGCTACACCTTC

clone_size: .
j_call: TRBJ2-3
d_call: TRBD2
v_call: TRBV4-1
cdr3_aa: CASSRPLERGADTQYF
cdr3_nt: TGCGCCAGCAGTCGGCCCCTAGAGCGGGGGGCGGATACGCAGTATTTT

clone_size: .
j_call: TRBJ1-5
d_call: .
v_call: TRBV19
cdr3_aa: CASLGQINSNQPQHF
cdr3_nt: TGTGCCAGCCTTGGACAGATTAATAGCAATCAGCCCCAGCATTTT

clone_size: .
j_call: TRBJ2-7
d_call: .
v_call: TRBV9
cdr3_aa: CASSAGIDRDSQSSYEQYF
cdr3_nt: TGTGCCAGCAGCGCTGGGATCGACCGGGACTCCCAGAGCTCCTACGAGCAGTACTTC

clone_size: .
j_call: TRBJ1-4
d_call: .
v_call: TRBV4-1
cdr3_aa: CASSQESWEEKLFF
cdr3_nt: TGCGCCAGCAGCCAAGAATCGTGGGAGGAAAAACTGTTTTTT

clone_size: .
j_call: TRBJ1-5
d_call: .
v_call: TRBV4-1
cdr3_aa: CASSQGGMSQPQHF
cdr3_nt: TGCGCCAGCAGCCAAGGAGGGATGAGCCAGCCCCAGCATTTT

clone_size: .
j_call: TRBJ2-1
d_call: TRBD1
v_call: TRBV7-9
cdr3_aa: CASSFDDPRTGGSHEQFF
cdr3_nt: TGTGCCAGCAGCTTCGACGACCCCCGGACAGGGGGTAGCCATGAGCAGTTCTTC

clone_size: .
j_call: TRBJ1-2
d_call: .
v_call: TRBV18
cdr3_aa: CASSPPEGIYGYTF
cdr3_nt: TGTGCCAGCTCACCACCAGAGGGAATCTATGGCTACACCTTC

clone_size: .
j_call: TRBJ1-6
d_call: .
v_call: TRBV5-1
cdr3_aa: CASREWSSYNSPLHF
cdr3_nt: TGCGCCAGCAGAGAATGGAGCTCCTATAATTCACCCCTCCACTTT

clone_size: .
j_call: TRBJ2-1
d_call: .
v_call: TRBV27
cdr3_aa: CASSFRTGVAGRRGNEQFF
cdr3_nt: TGTGCCAGCAGTTTCAGGACAGGGGTAGCGGGAAGGCGGGGCAATGAGCAGTTCTTC

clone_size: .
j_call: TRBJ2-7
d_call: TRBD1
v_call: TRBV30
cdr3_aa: CAWTHRTGRGYEQYF
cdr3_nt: TGTGCCTGGACCCATAGGACAGGGAGAGGCTACGAGCAGTACTTC

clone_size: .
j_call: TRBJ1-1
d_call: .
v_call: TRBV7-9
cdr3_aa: CASSLSTTGRITEAFF
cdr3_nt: TGTGCCAGCAGCTTATCGACGACAGGTAGGATAACTGAAGCTTTCTTT

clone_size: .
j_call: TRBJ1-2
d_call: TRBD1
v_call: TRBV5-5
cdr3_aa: CASSPRGQNYGYTF
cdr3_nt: TGTGCCAGCAGCCCCAGGGGGCAGAACTATGGCTACACCTTC

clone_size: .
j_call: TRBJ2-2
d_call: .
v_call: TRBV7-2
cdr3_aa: CASSFGSYTGELFF
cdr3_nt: TGTGCCAGCAGCTTCGGGAGCTATACCGGGGAGCTGTTTTTT

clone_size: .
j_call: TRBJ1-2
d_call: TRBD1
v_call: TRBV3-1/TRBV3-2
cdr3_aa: CASSQTGQGSGYTF
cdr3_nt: TGTGCCAGCAGCCAAACGGGACAGGGGAGCGGCTACACCTTC

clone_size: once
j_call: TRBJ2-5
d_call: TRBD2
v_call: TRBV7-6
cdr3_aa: CASSPAGVAGVGETQYF
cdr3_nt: TGTGCCAGCAGCCCAGCGGGGGTAGCGGGAGTGGGGGAGACCCAGTACTTC

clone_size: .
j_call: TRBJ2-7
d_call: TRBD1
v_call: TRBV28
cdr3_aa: CASSWAPGTASYEQYF
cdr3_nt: TGTGCCAGCAGTTGGGCCCCTGGGACAGCCTCCTACGAGCAGTACTTC

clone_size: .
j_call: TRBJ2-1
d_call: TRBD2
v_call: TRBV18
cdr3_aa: CASSLSGLAGNNEQFF
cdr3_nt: TGTGCCAGCTCACTAAGCGGACTAGCGGGTAACAATGAGCAGTTCTTC

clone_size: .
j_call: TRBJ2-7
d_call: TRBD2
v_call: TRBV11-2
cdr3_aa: CASSSWTSYEQYF
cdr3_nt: TGTGCCAGCAGCTCCTGGACTAGCTACGAGCAGTACTTC

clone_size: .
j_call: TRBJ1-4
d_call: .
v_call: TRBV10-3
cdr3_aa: CAISESGAATNEKLFF
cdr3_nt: TGTGCCATCAGTGAGTCTGGGGCGGCAACTAATGAAAAACTGTTTTTT

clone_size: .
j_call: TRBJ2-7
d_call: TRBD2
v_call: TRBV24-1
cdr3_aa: CATSAGTSGSYEQYF
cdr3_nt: TGTGCCACCAGTGCCGGGACTAGCGGTTCCTACGAGCAGTACTTC

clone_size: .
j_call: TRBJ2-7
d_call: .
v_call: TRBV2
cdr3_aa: CASHPGLATYEQYF
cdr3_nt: TGTGCCTCACACCCTGGACTGGCTACCTACGAGCAGTACTTC

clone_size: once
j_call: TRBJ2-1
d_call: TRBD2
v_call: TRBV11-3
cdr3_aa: CASSLGTSVYNEQFF
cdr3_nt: TGTGCCAGCAGCTTAGGGACTAGCGTTTACAATGAGCAGTTCTTC

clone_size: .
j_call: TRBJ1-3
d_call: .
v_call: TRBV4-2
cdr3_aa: CASSQEGTGSGNTIYF
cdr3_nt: TGTGCCAGCAGCCAAGAGGGAACAGGCTCTGGAAACACCATATATTTT

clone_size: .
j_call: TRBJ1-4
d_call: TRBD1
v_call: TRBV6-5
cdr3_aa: CASSYGRDSEKLFF
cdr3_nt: TGTGCCAGCAGTTACGGCAGGGACAGTGAAAAACTGTTTTTT

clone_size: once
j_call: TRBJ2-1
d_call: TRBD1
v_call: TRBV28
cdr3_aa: CASSLGGQGYNEQFF
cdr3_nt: TGTGCCAGCAGTTTGGGGGGACAGGGCTACAATGAGCAGTTCTTC

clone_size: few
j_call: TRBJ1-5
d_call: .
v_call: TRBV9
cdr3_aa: CASSEGVGNQPQHF
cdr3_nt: TGTGCCAGCAGCGAAGGGGTCGGCAATCAGCCCCAGCATTTT

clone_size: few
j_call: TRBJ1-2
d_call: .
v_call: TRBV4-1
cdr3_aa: CASSQNRRDTYGYTF
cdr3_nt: TGCGCCAGCAGCCAGAATCGCAGGGATACCTATGGCTACACCTTC

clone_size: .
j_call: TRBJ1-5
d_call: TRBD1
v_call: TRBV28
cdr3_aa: CASSLATGGHSNQPQHF
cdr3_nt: TGTGCCAGCAGTTTGGCGACAGGGGGACATAGCAATCAGCCCCAGCATTTT

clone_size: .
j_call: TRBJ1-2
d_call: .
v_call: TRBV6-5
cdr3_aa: CASSPSRVNYGYTF
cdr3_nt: TGTGCCAGCAGTCCAAGCAGGGTTAACTATGGCTACACCTTC

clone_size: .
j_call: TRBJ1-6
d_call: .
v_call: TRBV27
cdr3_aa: CASSRGIEYNSPLHF
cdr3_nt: TGTGCCAGCAGTCGCGGTATTGAGTATAATTCACCCCTCCACTTT